This TCR beta chain was recorded in a study of cytomegalovirus exposure and HLA in healthy donors. Study observations and caveats: V- and J-gene trimming in TCR beta was tied to a missense DCLRE1C variant by an analysis performed later.

The CDR3 sequence is 15 residues long. V dropped 5 bases and J dropped 5 bases, with 18 bases sitting between them. In germline, CDR1 is WNHNN, CDR2 SYGVQD (reference sequence). This clone turned up a few times. Its antigen is currently unknown. The primer mix had 60 Vbeta and 13 Jbeta primers. Under the authors' procedure: In a later analysis, around 10 million of tens of millions of unique beta chains occurred in at least two donors. TCRdb keeps only in-frame clones here, not all; method: immunoSEQ multiplex PCR. Clone size and V and J calls were adopted from that table, with D and trimming inferred from the DNA. The sample has 250,000 to 350,000 clones; 86% are singletons.

The sequence was obtained from a man in his forties in good health and CMV-seropositive. The V call is TRBV10-1, the J call TRBJ1-1, with a tentative D call TRBD1 (5 bases). Sequenced material: PBMCs. The CDR3 sequence is CASSHRTGGNTEAFF. For the CDR3, the DNA is TGCGCCAGCAGTCACCGGACCGGGGGGAATACTGAAGCTTTCTTT.